This T cell receptor (beta chain) was sequenced during a study of OX40 agonist ivuxolimab in advanced cancers. As for the study in general: Partial response was recorded in three patients: one hepatocellular carcinoma and two cutaneous melanoma cases.

Study-wide points: The average count of expanded clones was higher among CD8+ T cells than among CD4+. The study found among the lowest clonal expansion in partial responders at 0.1-3.0 mg/kg.

V was pared by 4 bases and J by 5 bases, with 15 bases between. Germline V CDR1 and CDR2: SGHNT, YYREEE (reference sequence). This CDR3 is 14 amino acids long. Repertoires were generated with immunoSEQ multiplex PCR, while TCRdb's copy carries only in-frame clones and drops some. There are about 52,000 clones in the sample; about 88% occur only once, and 11% to 15% lies in the top ten. As to this clone: Its cognate antigen is unknown.

The receptor was isolated from an adult with an advanced solid tumor such as melanoma, head and neck, liver or kidney cancer. The sample consisted of CD4+ or CD8+ T cells sorted from blood, taken in a trial of the OX40 agonist ivuxolimab. The chain employs TRBV5-4 and TRBJ1-1; tentative D call: TRBD1 (5 bases). CDR3 nucleotide sequence: TGTGCCAGCAGCCCTCTCGGGGCCGGGACTGAAGCTTTCTTT. This translates into CASSPLGAGTEAFF.